One TCR beta chain is described in this entry. Assay: immunoSEQ multiplex PCR; the TCRdb copy retains only in-frame clones and omits some. This sample has 150,000 or so clones, with 93% found just once. These data belong to a study of control samples from healthy donors and cancer patients. There are 13 residues in the CDR3. CDR1 and CDR2 (germline): MNHEY, SVGAGI. Deletions cut 11 bases from V and 1 base from J, with 14 bases between. The TCR comes from a man aged 18 to 29 in good health. Sequencing was performed on blood. V gene TRBV6-5 combines with J gene TRBJ1-1; TRBD1 is a possible D gene (6 bases). CDR3 loop: CAGGRTANTEAFF. The CDR3 DNA is TGTGCCGGGGGCCGGACAGCGAACACTGAAGCTTTCTTT.